A selection of T cell receptor beta chains follows, all from one sample in a study of regulatory T cells in long-lasting Graves disease. A single record per CDR3 protein comes from TCRdb applying MiXCR to the multiplex PCR reads. The sample has about 470,000 distinct CDR3 sequences; around 20% are singletons. The specimen was peripheral blood mononuclear cells (PBMCs), collected when the disease was refractory, from a patient treated with antithyroid drugs. Source of these receptors: a female donor with Graves disease. Both conserved end residues are part of each CDR3. The D gene is left open where the match is weak. Size values are once, few and many counts, or a class for expanded clones, and some rows have none.

V gene,clone size,D gene,J gene,CDR3 DNA,CDR3 protein
TRBV19,-,-,TRBJ1-1,TGTGCCAGTAGTATCGACGGGATAAACACTGAAGCTTTCTTT,CASSIDGINTEAFF
TRBV20-1,few,-,TRBJ2-7,TGCAGTGCTAGTAATCCCAGGGGGGTCTACGAGCAGTACTTC,CSASNPRGVYEQYF
TRBV7-2,few,-,TRBJ1-3,TGTGCCAGCAGCCCCGGTTGGGGTGGAAACACCATATATTTT,CASSPGWGGNTIYF
TRBV11-2,-,-,TRBJ1-6,TGTGCCAGCAGCTTAGACCCAACCCGTTCCTATAATTCACCCCTCCACTTT,CASSLDPTRSYNSPLHF
TRBV3-1,-,-,TRBJ2-3,TGTGCCAGCAGCCGCAATAGGGGGGGTCCCCCTCTTCATACGCAGTATTTT,CASSRNRGGPPLHTQYF
TRBV6-1,few,-,TRBJ2-7,TGTGCCAGCACCCACGGGGTACGCGAGCAGTACTTC,CASTHGVREQYF
TRBV2,-,TRBD2,TRBJ2-1,TGTGCCAGCAGAGCGGGGACTAACAATAAGCAGTTCTTC,CASRAGTNNKQFF
TRBV3-1,few,-,TRBJ1-6,TGTGCCAGCAGCCCGTCACGGAACGGGCCCCTCCACTTT,CASSPSRNGPLHF
TRBV27,many,-,TRBJ2-5,TGTGCCAGCAGTTTAATAAATTCGGAGACCCAGTACTTC,CASSLINSETQYF
TRBV7-2,many,TRBD1,TRBJ1-5,TGTGCCAGCCTTGACAGGGTCGGCCAGCCCCAGCATTTT,CASLDRVGQPQHF
TRBV13,-,-,TRBJ1-3,TGTGCCAGCAGCCCCCCGGGGGGAAACACCATATATTTT,CASSPPGGNTIYF
TRBV5-1,-,TRBD1,TRBJ2-2,TGCGCCAGCAGCTTAATGTGGTCCCGGGACAGACCTTCCGCGAACACCGGGGAGCTGTTTTTT,CASSLMWSRDRPSANTGELFF
TRBV11-2,many,-,TRBJ2-6,TGTGCCAGCGGAAGAGGGACGGGTGGGGCCAACGTCCTGACTTTC,CASGRGTGGANVLTF
TRBV5-1,few,-,TRBJ1-2,TGCGCCAGCAGCAAAGACCCGGGCGACTATGGCTACACCTTC,CASSKDPGDYGYTF
TRBV27,few,-,TRBJ2-5,TGTGCCAGCAGCCCCTTCGTACCACAAGAGACCCAGTACTTC,CASSPFVPQETQYF
TRBV24-1,-,TRBD1,TRBJ2-7,TGTGCCACCAGTGATTTGCAAAGGGGGCGCCGCTACGAGCAGTACTTC,CATSDLQRGRRYEQYF
TRBV11-1,few,-,TRBJ2-2,TGTGCCAGCAGCTTGGAGGGGACATCGAACACCGGGGAGCTGTTTTTT,CASSLEGTSNTGELFF
TRBV3-1,few,-,TRBJ2-6,TGTGCCAGCAGCCATGGCAGTCAGACTGGGGCCAACGTCCTGACTTTC,CASSHGSQTGANVLTF
TRBV29-1,-,-,TRBJ1-2,TGCAGCGTTGCCAGGGTTGGATATGGCTACACCTTC,CSVARVGYGYTF
TRBV7-9,-,-,TRBJ2-2,TGTGCCAGCAGCGCGCGACAGGGAGGACACACCGGGGAGCTGTTTTTT,CASSARQGGHTGELFF
TRBV19,few,-,TRBJ1-2,TGTGCCAGTCGGAGACTCGCGAACTATGGCTACACCTTC,CASRRLANYGYTF
TRBV28,few,-,TRBJ2-4,TGTGCCAGCAGTTTATTAGAGGGATATAAAAACATTCAGTACTTC,CASSLLEGYKNIQYF
TRBV7-8,-,-,TRBJ1-2,TGTGCCACCCTAGGGAACCGGACCGGCTATGGCTACACCTTC,CATLGNRTGYGYTF
TRBV7-9,-,-,TRBJ1-5,TGTGCCAGCAGCTCTATGGGGGGCAATCAGCCCCAGCATTTT,CASSSMGGNQPQHF
TRBV29-1,few,-,TRBJ2-2,TGCAGCGTGCGGGGATTCAGGGGCACCGGGGAGCTGTTTTTT,CSVRGFRGTGELFF
TRBV27,many,TRBD1,TRBJ2-7,TGTGCCAGCAGCCGAGACAGGGTTTTTGGCGAGCAGTACTTC,CASSRDRVFGEQYF
TRBV19,-,TRBD1,TRBJ1-5,TGTGCCAGTGCAGTGGGACAGGGGGTTGATCAGCCCCAGCATTTT,CASAVGQGVDQPQHF
TRBV11-2,-,TRBD2,TRBJ2-3,TGTGCCAGCAGACGACTAGCGGGTGTGGGGAATACGCAGTATTTT,CASRRLAGVGNTQYF
TRBV6-2/TRBV6-3,-,TRBD1,TRBJ2-5,TGTGCCAGCAGTTCCATGGCCAGGGACAGAGCGACCCAGTACTTC,CASSSMARDRATQYF